This paragraph reports one T cell receptor (beta chain). CDR3 length equals 15 residues. V was shortened by 8 bases and J by 0 bases, with 14 bases between the two germline ends. Germline CDR1 reads LNHDA; CDR2 reads SQIVND (reference sequence). Profiled with immunoSEQ multiplex PCR; TCRdb holds only in-frame clones, not every one. The sample lists 35,000 to 45,000 clones, around 80% occurring once. This record comes from a study of memory CD4+ T cells and cytomegalovirus serostatus. Background on the study: Healthy Belgian adult donors included under ten CMV-positive and some 25 CMV-negative people.

Single viable CD3+CD4+CD8-CD45RO+ cells were sorted as the memory CD4+ T cells. Positive selection with CD4 microbeads enriched total CD4+ T cells. Sample: memory CD4+ T cells from blood. The receptor's source is an adult in good health and CMV-seropositive. J is TRBJ1-5 and V is TRBV19; no reliable D call. The CDR3 sequence is CASAWAEYSNQPQHF. The CDR3 DNA follows: TGTGCCAGTGCCTGGGCGGAATATAGCAATCAGCCCCAGCATTTT.